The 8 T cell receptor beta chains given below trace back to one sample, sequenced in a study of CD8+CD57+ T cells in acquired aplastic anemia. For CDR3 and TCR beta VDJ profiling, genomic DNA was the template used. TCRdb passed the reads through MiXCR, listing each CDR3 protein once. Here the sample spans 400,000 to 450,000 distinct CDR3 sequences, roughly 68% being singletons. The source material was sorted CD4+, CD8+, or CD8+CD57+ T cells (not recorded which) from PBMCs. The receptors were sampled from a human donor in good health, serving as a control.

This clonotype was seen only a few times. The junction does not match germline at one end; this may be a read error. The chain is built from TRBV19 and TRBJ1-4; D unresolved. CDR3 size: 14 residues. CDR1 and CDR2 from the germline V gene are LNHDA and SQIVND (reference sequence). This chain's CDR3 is CASSYSATNEELFF. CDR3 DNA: TGTGCCAGTAGTTATTCTGCAACTAATGAAGAACTGTTTTTT.

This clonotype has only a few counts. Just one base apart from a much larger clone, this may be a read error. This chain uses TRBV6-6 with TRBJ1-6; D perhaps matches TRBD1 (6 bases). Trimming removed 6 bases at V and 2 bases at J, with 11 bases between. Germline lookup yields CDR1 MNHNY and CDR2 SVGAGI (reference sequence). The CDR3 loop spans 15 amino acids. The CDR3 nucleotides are TGTGCCAGCAGAGGGGGGTCTCCCTATAATTCACCCCTCCACTTT. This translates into CASRGGSPYNSPLHF.

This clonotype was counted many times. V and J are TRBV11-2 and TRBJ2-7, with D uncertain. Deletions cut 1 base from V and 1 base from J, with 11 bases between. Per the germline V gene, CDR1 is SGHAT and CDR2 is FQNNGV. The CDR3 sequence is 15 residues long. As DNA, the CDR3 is TGTGCCAGCAGCTTAGGGCCAGACCCGTCCTACGAGCAGTACTTC. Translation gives CASSLGPDPSYEQYF.

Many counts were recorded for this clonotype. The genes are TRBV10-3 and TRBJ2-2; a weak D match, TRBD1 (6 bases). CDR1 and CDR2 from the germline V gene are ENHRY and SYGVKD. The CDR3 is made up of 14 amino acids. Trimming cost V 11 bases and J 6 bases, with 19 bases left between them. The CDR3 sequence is CAVTRDTFPGELFF. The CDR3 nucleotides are TGTGCCGTCACCCGGGACACCTTCCCCGGGGAGCTGTTTTTT.

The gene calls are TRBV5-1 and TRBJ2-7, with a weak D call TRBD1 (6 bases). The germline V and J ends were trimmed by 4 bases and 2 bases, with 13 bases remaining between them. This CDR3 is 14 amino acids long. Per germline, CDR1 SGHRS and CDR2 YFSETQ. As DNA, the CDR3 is TGCGCCAGCAGCCCCCGGGACATAGCCTACGAGCAGTACTTC. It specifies CASSPRDIAYEQYF.

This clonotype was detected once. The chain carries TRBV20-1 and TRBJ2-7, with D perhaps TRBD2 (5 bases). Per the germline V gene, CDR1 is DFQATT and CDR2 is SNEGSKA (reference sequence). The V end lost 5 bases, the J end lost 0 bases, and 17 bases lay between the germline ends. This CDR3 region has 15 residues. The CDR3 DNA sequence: TGCAGTGCTCCTGTTTTGGCGGGCCGCTCCTACGAGCAGTACTTC. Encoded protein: CSAPVLAGRSYEQYF.

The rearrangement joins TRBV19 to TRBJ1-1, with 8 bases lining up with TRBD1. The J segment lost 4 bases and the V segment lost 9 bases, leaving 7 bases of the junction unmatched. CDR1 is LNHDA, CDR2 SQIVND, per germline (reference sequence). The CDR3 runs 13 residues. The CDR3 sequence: CASTGQGPTEAFF. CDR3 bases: TGTGCCAGCACCGGACAGGGACCCACTGAAGCTTTCTTT.

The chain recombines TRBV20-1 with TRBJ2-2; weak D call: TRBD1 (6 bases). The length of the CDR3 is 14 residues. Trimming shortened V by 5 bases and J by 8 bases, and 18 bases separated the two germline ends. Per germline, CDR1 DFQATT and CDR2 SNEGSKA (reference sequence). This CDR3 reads CSADDRHEKGELFF. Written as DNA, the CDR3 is TGCAGTGCTGACGACAGGCACGAGAAGGGGGAGCTGTTTTTT.